This TCR beta chain was retrieved from a study of Graves' ophthalmopathy and Graves' hyperthyroidism. V shed 4 bases and J shed 8 bases, with 23 bases lying between them. The V gene's germline CDR1 is LNHDA and CDR2 SQIVND (reference sequence). This CDR3 comprises 16 residues. TCR beta CDR3 amplification used RNA transcripts. Second-round multiplex PCR came after first-round RT-PCR with HTBI primers. TCRdb analysed the multiplex PCR reads with MiXCR anew, one entry per CDR3 protein. The sample consists of roughly 500,000 distinct CDR3 sequences, 14% of them appearing once. This clonotype was detected ten times or more. Its antigen remains unidentified. General study points: Most thyroid-expanded clonotypes exceeding 0.001 frequency were also found in blood.

CAS ≥3, NOSPECS ≥4, moderate-to-severe activity and duration under 3 months marked donors with ophthalmopathy. The V gene is TRBV19, the J gene TRBJ1-2, with unresolved D. Sequenced: blood. The sequence came from a woman younger than 45 with Graves' ophthalmopathy. Here the CDR3 reads CASSNLGTASSRGYTF. The CDR3 coding sequence is TGTGCCAGTAGTAACCTTGGCACAGCCTCTTCGAGGGGCTACACCTTC.